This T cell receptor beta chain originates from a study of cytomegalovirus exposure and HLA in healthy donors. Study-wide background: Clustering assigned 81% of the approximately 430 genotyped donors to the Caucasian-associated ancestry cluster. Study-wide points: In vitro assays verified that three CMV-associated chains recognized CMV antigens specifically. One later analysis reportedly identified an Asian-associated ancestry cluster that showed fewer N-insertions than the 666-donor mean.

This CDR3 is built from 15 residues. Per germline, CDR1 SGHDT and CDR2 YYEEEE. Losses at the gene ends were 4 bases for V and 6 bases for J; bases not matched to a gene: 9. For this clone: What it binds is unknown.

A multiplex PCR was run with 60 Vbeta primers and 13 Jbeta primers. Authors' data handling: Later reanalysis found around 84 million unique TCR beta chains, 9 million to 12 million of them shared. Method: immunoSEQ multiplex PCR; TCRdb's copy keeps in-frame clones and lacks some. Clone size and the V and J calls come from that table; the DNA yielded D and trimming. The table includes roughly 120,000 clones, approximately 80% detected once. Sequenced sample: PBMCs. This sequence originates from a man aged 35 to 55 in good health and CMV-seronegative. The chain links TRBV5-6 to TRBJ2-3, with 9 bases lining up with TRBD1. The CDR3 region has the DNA TGTGCCAGCAGCAAACCCGGGACAGGGCGGGATACGCAGTATTTT. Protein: CASSKPGTGRDTQYF. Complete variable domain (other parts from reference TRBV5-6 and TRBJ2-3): DAGVTQSPTHLIKTRGQQVTLRCSPKSGHDTVSWYQQALGQGPQFIFQYYEEEERQRGNFPDRFSGHQFPNYSSELNVNALLLGDSALYLCASSKPGTGRDTQYFGPGTRLTVL.